This passage covers 31 T cell receptor beta chains from one sample sequenced in a study of graft-versus-host responses after intestinal transplantation. Only in-frame clones appear in the TCRdb table, and some are missing; sequencing was by immunoSEQ multiplex PCR. The table lists about 94,000 clones, roughly nine tenths of them singletons. No antigen has been identified for these receptors. The specimen was unstimulated CD8+ T cells sorted from spleen or lymph node cells, collected before intestinal transplant. These receptors all stem from a human donor who received an intestinal transplant.

V and J are TRBV30 and TRBJ1-1; D may be TRBD1 (5 bases). V lost 7 bases and J lost 5, with 17 bases in between. Germline-derived CDR1 and CDR2 are GTSNPN and SVGIG (reference sequence). The CDR3 is 13 residues long. CDR3 in DNA: TGTGCCTTAACTTCAGGGTTGGCTACTGAAGCTTTCTTT. Translating gives CALTSGLATEAFF.

The chain couples TRBV9 to TRBJ2-3; TRBD2 agrees at 9 bases. CDR1 and CDR2 (germline): SGDLS, YYNGEE. This CDR3 has 15 amino acids. Losses at the gene ends were 7 bases for V and 0 bases for J; bases not matched to a gene: 6. The CDR3 nucleotides read TGTGCCAGCGGCTATAGCGGGGGAAGCACAGATACGCAGTATTTT. Translating it yields CASGYSGGSTDTQYF.

The rearrangement joins TRBV28 to TRBJ2-1; D ambiguous. V lost 2 bases to trimming and J lost 6 bases, with 5 bases between them. CDR3 length: 12 amino acids. The V gene's germline CDR1 is MDHEN and CDR2 SYDVKM. CDR3 DNA: TGTGCCAGCAGTTTACAATTCAATGAGCAGTTCTTC. The encoded protein is CASSLQFNEQFF.

The genes are TRBV19 and TRBJ1-2; 7 nucleotides align to TRBD1. Germline V CDR1 and CDR2: LNHDA, SQIVND (reference sequence). The CDR3 extends over 15 amino acids. With V trimmed by 6 bases and J by 4 bases, 11 bases remained unmatched. CDR3 sequence (DNA): TGTGCCAGTAGCCCTAGACAGGGAAAGGGCTATGGCTACACCTTC. Translated: CASSPRQGKGYGYTF.

V and J are TRBV30 and TRBJ2-1, with 7 bases fitting TRBD2. CDR1 and CDR2 from the germline V gene are GTSNPN and SVGIG (reference sequence). J lost 0 bases, V lost 1 base, and 3 bases had no gene match. The CDR3 runs 15 residues. The CDR3 DNA sequence: TGTGCCTGGAGTGGGCTAGCGGACTCCTACAATGAGCAGTTCTTC. Amino acid sequence: CAWSGLADSYNEQFF.

The V and J genes are TRBV19 and TRBJ2-1, with 8 bases that match TRBD2. The ends lost 7 bases at V and 2 bases at J; junction bases unmatched: 7. The CDR3 spans 15 residues. Germline-derived CDR1 and CDR2 are LNHDA and SQIVND (reference sequence). The CDR3: CASNIAGGAYNEQFF. Written as DNA, the CDR3 is TGTGCCAGTAACATCGCCGGGGGGGCCTACAATGAGCAGTTCTTC.

The gene calls are TRBV6-5 and TRBJ2-5, with 13 bases lining up with TRBD2. Looked up from germline, CDR1 is MNHEY and CDR2 is SVGAGI. Trimming took 4 bases from V and 6 from J; bases not matched to a gene: 8. This CDR3 spans 16 amino acids. CDR3: CASSFGTSGVQKTQYF. In DNA form, the CDR3 reads TGTGCCAGCAGTTTCGGGACTAGCGGGGTTCAGAAGACCCAGTACTTC.

CDR3 sequence: CATSRGQGNGYTF. In DNA, the CDR3 is TGTGCCACCAGCAGAGGACAGGGGAATGGCTACACCTTC. The chain employs TRBV15 and TRBJ1-2, with 8 positions matching TRBD1. CDR1 and CDR2 from the germline V gene are LNHNV and YYDKDF (reference sequence). The trim removed 1 base at V and 6 bases at J, leaving 1 base unmatched. The CDR3 is made up of 13 amino acids.

V usage is TRBV19 and J usage is TRBJ1-2; 7 nucleotides line up with TRBD1. The J segment lost 3 bases and the V segment lost 5 bases, leaving 9 bases of the junction unmatched. From germline, CDR1 is LNHDA and CDR2 SQIVND (reference sequence). The CDR3 loop spans 15 amino acids. CDR3 residues: CASSPYRGFDYGYTF. DNA for the CDR3: TGTGCCAGTAGTCCTTACAGGGGTTTTGACTATGGCTACACCTTC.

V is TRBV6-6 and J is TRBJ1-1; D might be TRBD1 (5 bases). CDR3 length equals 13 residues. The germline V gene encodes CDR1 MNHNY and CDR2 SVGAGI (reference sequence). V lost 6 bases, J lost 10 bases, and 18 bases lay in between. In DNA form, the CDR3 reads TGTGCCAGCAGACAACCCTGGCCCGGGGGAGCTTTCTTT. It specifies CASRQPWPGGAFF.

V gene TRBV2 combines with J gene TRBJ2-1; the D gene is possibly TRBD1 (5 bases). Germline assignment: CDR1 SNHLY and CDR2 FYNNEI. The CDR3 has 14 residues. The V and J ends lost 7 bases and 1 base respectively, with 11 bases between them. CDR3 bases: TGTGCCAGCAACAGGTTGGAGTCCTACAATGAGCAGTTCTTC. Residues: CASNRLESYNEQFF.

The V call is TRBV5-4, the J call TRBJ2-3; a possible D gene is TRBD2 (5 bases). Trimming pared 5 bases from V and 1 base from J, leaving 8 bases between. There are 13 residues in the CDR3. Germline CDR1 reads SGHNT; CDR2 reads YYREEE (reference sequence). CDR3 residues: CASSSRGTDTQYF. DNA for the CDR3: TGTGCCAGCAGTTCGAGGGGCACAGATACGCAGTATTTT.

The chain uses TRBV28 and TRBJ1-1; 7 bases match TRBD1. V was clipped by 6 bases and J by 4 bases; unmatched bases: 8. Germline V gene lookup returns CDR1 MDHEN and CDR2 SYDVKM. The CDR3 consists of 14 residues. The CDR3 reads CASSQTAGGTEAFF. As DNA, the CDR3 is TGTGCCAGCAGCCAGACCGCAGGGGGCACTGAAGCTTTCTTT.

The CDR3 loop reads CASSLRETYNEQFF. As DNA, the CDR3 is TGTGCCAGCAGCTTACGGGAGACCTACAATGAGCAGTTCTTC. V usage is TRBV11-2 and J usage is TRBJ2-1, with D possibly TRBD2 on 6 matching bases. The CDR3 is made up of 14 amino acids. V gave up 2 bases and J gave up 2 bases, with 7 bases separating them. The V gene's germline CDR1 is SGHAT and CDR2 FQNNGV.

This sequence joins TRBV19 and TRBJ2-1; D is uncertain. The length of the CDR3 is 14 residues. The germline V and J ends were trimmed by 1 base and 8 bases, with 12 bases remaining between them. Germline V CDR1 and CDR2: LNHDA, SQIVND (reference sequence). CDR3 bases: TGTGCCAGTAGTATAGCTGGGCTGTTGGATGAGCAGTTCTTC. Amino acids: CASSIAGLLDEQFF.

The genes are TRBV15 and TRBJ2-5; D gene ambiguous. The germline V and J ends were trimmed by 5 bases and 3 bases, with 16 bases remaining between them. The CDR3 loop spans 15 amino acids. Germline-derived CDR1 and CDR2 are LNHNV and YYDKDF (reference sequence). The CDR3 DNA sequence: TGTGCCACCAGCGACCGTTTGGGCTCCGAAGAGACCCAGTACTTC. Protein product: CATSDRLGSEETQYF.

V gene TRBV4-2 combines with J gene TRBJ2-5, with TRBD2 matching over 14 bases. Germline CDR1 LGHNA, CDR2 YNFKEQ. V was pared by 0 bases and J by 7 bases, with 10 bases of the junction left unmatched. This CDR3 contains 18 residues. The CDR3 loop is CASSQDQGLAGEGGTQYF. CDR3 DNA sequence: TGTGCCAGCAGCCAAGATCAGGGACTAGCGGGAGAGGGAGGGACCCAGTACTTC.

V usage is TRBV4-1 and J usage is TRBJ1-2, with unresolved D. V lost 1 base and J lost 6, with 9 bases in between. Germline V gene sequence: CDR1 MGHRA, CDR2 YSYEKL. This CDR3 is 13 amino acids long. In nucleotides, the CDR3 is TGCGCCAGCAGCCAAGTTCCGGGAAATGGCTACACCTTC. Translation gives CASSQVPGNGYTF.

This rearrangement joins TRBV11-3 to TRBJ2-3, with 15 bases matching TRBD2. This CDR3 region has 15 residues. In germline, CDR1 is SGHNT, CDR2 YENEEA. Trimming at V came to 4 bases and at J to 4 bases, leaving 0 bases not matched to a gene. The chain's CDR3 is CASSWTSGGADTQYF. CDR3 DNA: TGTGCCAGCAGCTGGACTAGCGGGGGGGCAGATACGCAGTATTTT.

V is TRBV4-1 and J is TRBJ1-3, with D maybe TRBD1 (6 bases). The CDR3 is 17 residues long. Trimming left V 1 base short and J 0 bases short, with 13 bases between. Germline V gene lookup returns CDR1 MGHRA and CDR2 YSYEKL. CDR3: CASSQVGGALSGNTIYF. Here the CDR3 DNA reads TGCGCCAGCAGCCAAGTTGGGGGGGCACTCTCTGGAAACACCATATATTTT.

As to this clone: Other DNA variants within this sample encode the same CDR3. The genes are TRBV6-1 and TRBJ2-7; possible D gene TRBD1, 6 bases. Germline assignment: CDR1 MNHNS and CDR2 SASEGT. There are 13 residues in the CDR3. The V end lost 8 bases, the J end lost 2 bases, and 13 bases lay between the germline ends. The CDR3: CASSARGPYEQYF. In DNA, the CDR3 is TGTGCCAGCTCGGCCAGGGGCCCCTACGAGCAGTACTTC.

The DNA for the CDR3 is TGTGCCAGCAGTGAAGCGGCACGCCGCTATGGCTACACCTTC. Amino acids: CASSEAARRYGYTF. This rearrangement joins TRBV6-1 to TRBJ1-2; D unresolved. The CDR3 contains 14 residues. The V gene lost 0 bases and the J gene lost 4 bases, with 9 bases spanning the gap. The V gene's germline CDR1 is MNHNS and CDR2 SASEGT.

V usage is TRBV11-2 and J usage is TRBJ1-3; 8 bases match TRBD1. V lost 9 bases and J lost 4; bases outside the gene matches: 5. The CDR3 extends over 13 amino acids. Germline assignment: CDR1 SGHAT and CDR2 FQNNGV. The CDR3 protein is CASGDRGGNTIYF. In nucleotides, the CDR3 is TGTGCCAGTGGAGACAGGGGCGGAAACACCATATATTTT.

This clone was seen a few times. The chain has TRBV6-5 and TRBJ2-7; 8 nucleotides align to TRBD1. Per germline, CDR1 MNHEY and CDR2 SVGAGI. The CDR3 is 14 amino acids. With 7 bases clipped from V and 1 base from J, the junction kept 6 bases outside the gene matches. CDR3 protein: CASTFRQGSYEQYF. CDR3 sequence (DNA): TGTGCCAGCACCTTTAGACAGGGGTCCTACGAGCAGTACTTC.

This chain uses TRBV4-1 with TRBJ1-5, with D hard to call. Trimming pared 3 bases from V and 2 bases from J, leaving 8 bases between. This CDR3 comprises 14 residues. Germline V gene sequence: CDR1 MGHRA, CDR2 YSYEKL. For the CDR3, the DNA is TGCGCCAGCAGCCAGTCCCCGGGCAATCAGCCCCAGCATTTT. Amino acids: CASSQSPGNQPQHF.

This rearrangement joins TRBV5-6 to TRBJ2-1, with a possible D match to TRBD2 (6 bases). Trimming shortened V by 3 bases and J by 6 bases, and 7 bases separated the two germline ends. This CDR3 spans 12 amino acids. Germline V gene data show CDR1 as SGHDT and CDR2 as YYEEEE. The CDR3 loop is CASSSGGNEQFF. CDR3 nucleotides: TGTGCCAGCAGCTCCGGGGGCAATGAGCAGTTCTTC.

V and J are TRBV4-1 and TRBJ1-5, with unresolved D. This CDR3 has 13 residues. The V gene lost 3 bases and the J gene lost 7 bases, with 10 bases spanning the gap. Germline CDR1 reads MGHRA; CDR2 reads YSYEKL. Here the CDR3 reads CASSQGLSQPQHF. As DNA, the CDR3 is TGCGCCAGCAGCCAGGGCCTTTCACAGCCCCAGCATTTT.

This clone was detected once. The chain has TRBV27 and TRBJ1-5; the D gene is possibly TRBD1 (5 bases). There are 15 residues in the CDR3. V shed 4 bases and J shed 2 bases, with 12 bases lying between them. Germline V gene data show CDR1 as MNHEY and CDR2 as SMNVEV (reference sequence). CDR3 in amino acids: CASSSRQYGNQPQHF. The CDR3 DNA is TGTGCCAGCAGTTCCCGACAGTACGGCAATCAGCCCCAGCATTTT.

The CDR3 DNA is TGTGCCAGCACAGCGGGAGAGACCCAGTACTTC. Translated: CASTAGETQYF. The rearrangement uses TRBV6-1 and TRBJ2-5; D possibly corresponds to TRBD2 (6 bases). With 7 bases removed from V and 4 bases from J, the gap between germline ends came to 7 bases. CDR3 length: 11 amino acids. In germline, CDR1 is MNHNS, CDR2 SASEGT.

This clone was seen a few times. The chain combines TRBV7-8 with TRBJ2-7; a possible D gene is TRBD2 (6 bases). The V gene lost 5 bases and the J gene lost 1 base, with 12 bases spanning the gap. This CDR3 comprises 14 residues. The V gene's germline CDR1 is SGHVS and CDR2 FQNEAQ. CDR3 sequence (DNA): TGTGCCAGCAGCACGCGGGACGGTTCCTACGAGCAGTACTTC. Amino acids: CASSTRDGSYEQYF.

The genes are TRBV9 and TRBJ1-2, with 8 bases fitting TRBD1. Per germline, CDR1 SGDLS and CDR2 YYNGEE. This CDR3 has 13 residues. V gave up 3 bases and J gave up 6 bases; unmatched junction bases: 4. The CDR3 coding sequence is TGTGCCAGCAGCGAGATGACAGGGGATGGCTACACCTTC. Translating gives CASSEMTGDGYTF. The entire variable domain, with the rest obtained from reference TRBV9 and TRBJ1-2, is as follows: DSGVTQTPKHLITATGQRVTLRCSPRSGDLSVYWYQQSLDQGLQFLIQYYNGEERAKGNILERFSAQQFPDLHSELNLSSLELGDSALYFCASSEMTGDGYTFGSGTRLTVV.